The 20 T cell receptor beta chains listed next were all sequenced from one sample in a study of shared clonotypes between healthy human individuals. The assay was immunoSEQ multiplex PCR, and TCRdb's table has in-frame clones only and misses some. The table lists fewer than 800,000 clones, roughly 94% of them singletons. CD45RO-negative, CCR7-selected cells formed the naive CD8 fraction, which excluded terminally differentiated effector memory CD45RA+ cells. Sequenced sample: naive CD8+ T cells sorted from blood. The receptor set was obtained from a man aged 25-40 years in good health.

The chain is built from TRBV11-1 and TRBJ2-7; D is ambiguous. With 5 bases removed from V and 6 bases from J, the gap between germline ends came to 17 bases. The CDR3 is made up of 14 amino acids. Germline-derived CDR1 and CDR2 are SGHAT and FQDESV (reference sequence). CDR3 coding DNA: TGTGCCAGCAGCACATCAGACGGTATACGCGAGCAGTACTTC. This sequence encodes CASSTSDGIREQYF.

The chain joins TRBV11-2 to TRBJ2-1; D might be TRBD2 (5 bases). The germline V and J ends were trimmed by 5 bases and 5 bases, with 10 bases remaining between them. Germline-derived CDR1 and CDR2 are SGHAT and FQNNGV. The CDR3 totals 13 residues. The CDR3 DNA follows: TGTGCCAGCAGCCAGAGGGCGCACAATGAGCAGTTCTTC. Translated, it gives CASSQRAHNEQFF. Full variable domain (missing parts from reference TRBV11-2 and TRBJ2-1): EAGVAQSPRYKIIEKRQSVAFWCNPISGHATLYWYQQILGQGPKLLIQFQNNGVVDDSQLPKDRFSAERLKGVDSTLKIQPAKLEDSAVYLCASSQRAHNEQFFGPGTRLTVL.

DNA for the CDR3: TGTGCCAGCAGCTCGTCTCGACAAGGAACCTACGAGCAGTACTTC. Amino acid sequence: CASSSSRQGTYEQYF. The chain combines TRBV11-2 with TRBJ2-7; D unresolved. CDR3 length: 15 residues. Looked up from germline, CDR1 is SGHAT and CDR2 is FQNNGV. Trimming shortened V by 4 bases and J by 2 bases, and 15 bases separated the two germline ends.

In DNA, the CDR3 is TGTGCCTCTGACAGGGGGCCCTACGAGCAGTACTTC. Protein product: CASDRGPYEQYF. The V and J genes are TRBV30 and TRBJ2-7; TRBD1 matches 10 bases. The CDR3 contains 12 residues. The germline V gene has CDR1 GTSNPN and CDR2 SVGIG (reference sequence). V gave up 7 bases and J gave up 2 bases; unmatched junction bases: 2.

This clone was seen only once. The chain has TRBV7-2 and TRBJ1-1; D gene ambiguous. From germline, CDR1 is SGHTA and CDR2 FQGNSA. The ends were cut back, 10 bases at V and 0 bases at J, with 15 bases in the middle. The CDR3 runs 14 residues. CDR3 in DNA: TGTGCCACCCAAGTTCGGAGGGTGAACACTGAAGCTTTCTTT. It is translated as CATQVRRVNTEAFF.

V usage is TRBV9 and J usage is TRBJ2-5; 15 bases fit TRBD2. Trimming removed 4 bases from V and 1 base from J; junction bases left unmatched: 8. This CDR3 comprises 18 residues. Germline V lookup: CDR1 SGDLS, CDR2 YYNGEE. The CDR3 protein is CASSPGGTSGRFQETQYF. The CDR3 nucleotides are TGTGCCAGCAGCCCTGGGGGGACTAGCGGGAGGTTCCAAGAGACCCAGTACTTC.

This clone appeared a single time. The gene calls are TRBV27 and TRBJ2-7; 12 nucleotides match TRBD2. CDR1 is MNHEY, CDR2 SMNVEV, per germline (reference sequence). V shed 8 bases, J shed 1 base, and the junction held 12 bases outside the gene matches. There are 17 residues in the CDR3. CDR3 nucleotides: TGTGCCAGCTCCCCTGGACTAGCGGGAACCAATTCCTACGAGCAGTACTTC. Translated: CASSPGLAGTNSYEQYF.

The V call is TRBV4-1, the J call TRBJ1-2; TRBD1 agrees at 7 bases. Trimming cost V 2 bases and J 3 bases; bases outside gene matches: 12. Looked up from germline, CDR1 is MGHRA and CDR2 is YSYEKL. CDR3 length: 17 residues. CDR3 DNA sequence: TGCGCCAGCAGCCAAAGGTCGCAGACAGGGAATGACTATGGCTACACCTTC. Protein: CASSQRSQTGNDYGYTF.

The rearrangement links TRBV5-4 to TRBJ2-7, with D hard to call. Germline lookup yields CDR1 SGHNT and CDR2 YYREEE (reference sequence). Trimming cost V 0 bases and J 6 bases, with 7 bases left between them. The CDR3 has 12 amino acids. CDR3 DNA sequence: TGTGCCAGCAGCTTGGAGTTGGGCGAGCAGTACTTC. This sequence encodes CASSLELGEQYF.

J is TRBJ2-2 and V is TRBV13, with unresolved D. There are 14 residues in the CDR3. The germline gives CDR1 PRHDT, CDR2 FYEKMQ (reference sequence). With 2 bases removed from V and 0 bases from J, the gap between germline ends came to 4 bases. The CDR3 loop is CASSLQPNTGELFF. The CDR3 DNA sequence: TGTGCCAGCAGCTTACAACCGAACACCGGGGAGCTGTTTTTT. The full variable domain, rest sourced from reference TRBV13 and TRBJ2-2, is AAGVIQSPRHLIKEKRETATLKCYPIPRHDTVYWYQQGPGQDPQFLISFYEKMQSDKGSIPDRFSAQQFSDYHSELNMSSLELGDSALYFCASSLQPNTGELFFGEGSRLTVL.

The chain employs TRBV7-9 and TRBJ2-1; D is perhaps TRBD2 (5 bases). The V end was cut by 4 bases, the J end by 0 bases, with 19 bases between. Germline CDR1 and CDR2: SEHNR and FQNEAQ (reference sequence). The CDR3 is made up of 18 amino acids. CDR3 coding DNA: TGTGCCAGCAGCTCCCGTGGGGAGAAGTTGGTCTCCTACAATGAGCAGTTCTTC. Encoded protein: CASSSRGEKLVSYNEQFF.

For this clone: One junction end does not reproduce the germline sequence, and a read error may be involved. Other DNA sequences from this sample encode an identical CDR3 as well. CDR3 coding DNA: TGTGCCAGCAGCACTTTGAATACTGAAGCTTTCTTT. This codes for CASSTLNTEAFF. The V gene is TRBV5-6, the J gene TRBJ1-1; D remains ambiguous. The CDR3 sequence is 12 residues long. The germline CDR1 and CDR2 sequences are SGHDT and YYEEEE.

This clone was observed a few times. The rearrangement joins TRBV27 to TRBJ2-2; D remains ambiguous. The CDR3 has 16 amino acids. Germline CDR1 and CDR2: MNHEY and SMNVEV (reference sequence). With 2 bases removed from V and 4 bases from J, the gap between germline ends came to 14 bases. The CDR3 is CASSLAYPHLTGELFF. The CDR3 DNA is TGTGCCAGCAGTTTAGCATACCCACACCTCACCGGGGAGCTGTTTTTT.

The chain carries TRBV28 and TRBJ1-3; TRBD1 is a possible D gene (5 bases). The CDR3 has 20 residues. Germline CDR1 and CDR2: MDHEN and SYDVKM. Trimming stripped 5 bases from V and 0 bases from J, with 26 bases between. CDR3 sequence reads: CASSGTRSLDLDYSGNTIYF. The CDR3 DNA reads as TGTGCCAGCAGTGGGACCAGGAGCTTGGACCTGGATTACTCTGGAAACACCATATATTTT.

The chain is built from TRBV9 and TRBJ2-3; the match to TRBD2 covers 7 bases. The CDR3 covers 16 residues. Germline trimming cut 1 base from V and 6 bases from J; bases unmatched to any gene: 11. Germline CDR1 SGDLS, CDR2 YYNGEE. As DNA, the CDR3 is TGTGCCAGCAGCGTATTGGGGGAGGGCCTGCGGGATACGCAGTATTTT. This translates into CASSVLGEGLRDTQYF.

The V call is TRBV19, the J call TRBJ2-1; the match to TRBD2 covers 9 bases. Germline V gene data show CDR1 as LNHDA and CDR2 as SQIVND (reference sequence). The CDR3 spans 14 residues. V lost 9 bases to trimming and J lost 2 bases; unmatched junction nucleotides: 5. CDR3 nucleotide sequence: TGTGCCAGCCGCTCTAGCGGGGCCTACAATGAGCAGTTCTTC. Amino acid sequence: CASRSSGAYNEQFF.

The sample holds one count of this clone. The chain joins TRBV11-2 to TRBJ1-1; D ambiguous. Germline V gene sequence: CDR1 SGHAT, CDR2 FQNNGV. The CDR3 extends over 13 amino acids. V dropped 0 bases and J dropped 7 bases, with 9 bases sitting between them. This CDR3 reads CASSLDIGSEAFF. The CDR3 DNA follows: TGTGCCAGCAGCTTAGATATAGGCAGTGAAGCTTTCTTT.

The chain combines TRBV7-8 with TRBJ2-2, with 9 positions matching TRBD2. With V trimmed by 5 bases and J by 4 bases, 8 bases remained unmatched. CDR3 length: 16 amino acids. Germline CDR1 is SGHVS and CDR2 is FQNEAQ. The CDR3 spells CASSNFGLALTGELFF. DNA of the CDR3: TGTGCCAGCAGCAACTTCGGACTAGCGCTCACCGGGGAGCTGTTTTTT.

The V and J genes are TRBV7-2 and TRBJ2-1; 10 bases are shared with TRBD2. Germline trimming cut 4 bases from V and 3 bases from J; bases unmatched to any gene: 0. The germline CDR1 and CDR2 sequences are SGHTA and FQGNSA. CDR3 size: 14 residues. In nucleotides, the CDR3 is TGTGCCAGCAGCTCTAGCGGGGGCTACAATGAGCAGTTCTTC. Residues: CASSSSGGYNEQFF. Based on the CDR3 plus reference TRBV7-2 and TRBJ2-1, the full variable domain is GAGVSQSPSNKVTEKGKDVELRCDPISGHTALYWYRQSLGQGLEFLIYFQGNSAPDKSGLPSDRFSAERTGGSVSTLTIQRTQQEDSAVYLCASSSSGGYNEQFFGPGTRLTVL.

For the CDR3, the DNA is TGTGCCAGCAGCGAGGGCCTAATAGAGGAAAAACTGTTTTTT. Protein product: CASSEGLIEEKLFF. V is TRBV5-6 and J is TRBJ1-4, with D uncertain. The germline gives CDR1 SGHDT, CDR2 YYEEEE. The length of the CDR3 is 14 residues. V lost 4 bases, J lost 8 bases, and 15 bases lay in between.